This T cell receptor beta chain was obtained from a study of control samples from healthy donors and cancer patients. Sequenced by immunoSEQ multiplex PCR; TCRdb stores in-frame clones only, minus some. The sample lists around 94,000 clones, around 86% seen once, with roughly 1.3% in the top ten. The CDR3 sequence is 16 residues long. In germline, CDR1 is SEHNR, CDR2 FQNEAQ (reference sequence). The V gene lost 5 bases and the J gene lost 8 bases, with 24 bases spanning the gap. Sequencing was done on a sample of blood. The chain recombines TRBV7-9 with TRBJ1-2, with TRBD1 as a possible D gene (6 bases). The sequence was obtained from a woman in her 50s in good health. CDR3 residues: CASSIDRTPEGSGYTF. CDR3 DNA: TGTGCCAGCAGCATCGACAGGACTCCCGAGGGATCGGGCTACACCTTC.